The T cell receptor (beta chain) described here comes from a study of T cell repertoires in cytomegalovirus infection. Study overall: An indication of both CMV infection and matching HLA type came from public TCR beta signatures.

TCRdb fed the reads into MiXCR, producing one record per CDR3 protein. The sample includes approximately 180,000 distinct CDR3 sequences, roughly 9.8% of them seen just once. In this sample, this clonotype turned up a few times. The specimen sequenced was PBMCs. The sequence was collected from a human donor in good health (CMV status not recorded). Some clones in this sample may be carry-over from other donors' samples.

CDR3 nucleotide sequence: TGTGCCAGCCGAGGACAGGGAGCTAACTATGGCTACACCTTC. It specifies CASRGQGANYGYTF. The rearrangement joins TRBV28 to TRBJ1-2; 8 bases fit TRBD1. Germline V lookup: CDR1 MDHEN, CDR2 SYDVKM. J gave up 0 bases and V 8 bases, and 5 bases lay outside the gene matches. There are 14 residues in the CDR3.